These 32 T cell receptor beta chains came from one sample sequenced in a study of early T cells in non-severe SARS-CoV-2 infection (dated by TCRdb to about 2021). Library preparation was by 5' RACE. The instrument was a NextSeq 500. TCRdb ran its own pipeline on the public reads, namely fastp trimming at Q25 and MiXCR clone calling, and kept in-frame beta chains. Every distinct CDR3 protein forms one entry, paired with its most common genes and DNA. The sample has around 57,000 distinct CDR3 sequences on record, 6.2% of them singletons. In total, the top ten clones hold 3% to 4% of the sample. Sequencing input: whole blood. The receptor set was obtained from an adult who was a healthcare worker with PCR-confirmed SARS-CoV-2 infection or an uninfected control (not recorded which).

This clonotype was observed many times. The rearrangement links TRBV28 to TRBJ1-5; D is unclear. Germline CDR1 reads MDHEN; CDR2 reads SYDVKM. V was trimmed by 7 bases and J by 4 bases, leaving 8 bases between them. This CDR3 is 12 amino acids long. The CDR3, as DNA: TGTGCCAGCAACTGGGGAAATCAGCCCCAGCATTTT. Its protein product is CASNWGNQPQHF. The whole variable domain, remainder taken from reference TRBV28 and TRBJ1-5, is DVKVTQSSRYLVKRTGEKVFLECVQDMDHENMFWYRQDPGLGLRLIYFSYDVKMKEKGDIPEGYSVSREKKERFSLILESASTNQTSMYLCASNWGNQPQHFGDGTRLSIL.

V is TRBV5-4 and J is TRBJ2-1; 9 bases are shared with TRBD2. The CDR3 is 17 amino acids. V gave up 5 bases and J gave up 6 bases; unmatched junction bases: 15. Germline CDR1 is SGHNT and CDR2 is YYREEE (reference sequence). CDR3 sequence (DNA): TGTGCCAGCAGGTCTTATGCGGGGGGGCTTAACTTCAATGAGCAGTTCTTC. Encoded protein: CASRSYAGGLNFNEQFF.

This clonotype came up many times. The CDR3 nucleotides read TGTGCCAGCAGCCTCCGGGCGGGGGTCGAGCAGTACTTC. This gives the protein CASSLRAGVEQYF. This chain links TRBV7-2 with TRBJ2-7, with 7 positions matching TRBD2. Germline CDR1 and CDR2: SGHTA and FQGNSA. The V and J ends lost 5 bases and 6 bases, in that order; junction bases with no gene match: 7. The CDR3 is 13 amino acids.

In this sample, this clonotype turned up many times. This rearrangement joins TRBV20-1 to TRBJ2-1, with 8 bases lining up with TRBD2. Unmatched junction bases numbered 9, after V lost 0 bases and J lost 8 bases. The CDR3 spans 15 residues. Per the germline V gene, CDR1 is DFQATT and CDR2 is SNEGSKA (reference sequence). As DNA, the CDR3 is TGCAGTGCTAGAGAAACCGGGACTAGTTCCCATGAGCAGTTCTTC. Amino acids: CSARETGTSSHEQFF.

This clonotype has only a few counts. The V and J genes are TRBV20-1 and TRBJ1-6; no clear D gene. Germline CDR1 DFQATT, CDR2 SNEGSKA (reference sequence). The CDR3 runs 12 residues. In DNA form, the CDR3 reads TGCAACTTAAAGGACCGGGTTGGACCCCTCCACTTT. Protein sequence: CNLKDRVGPLHF.

The table lists this clonotype with many counts. This chain connects TRBV18 to TRBJ2-3, with 10 positions matching TRBD2. Trimming at V came to 3 bases and at J to 2 bases, leaving 2 bases not matched to a gene. The germline V gene encodes CDR1 KGHSH and CDR2 LQKENI. The CDR3 length is 15 residues. In nucleotides, the CDR3 is TGTGCCAGCTCACCGCTAGCGGGAGACACAGATACGCAGTATTTT. It is translated as CASSPLAGDTDTQYF.

This chain joins TRBV27 and TRBJ1-6, with 7 bases aligning to TRBD1. Per germline, CDR1 MNHEY and CDR2 SMNVEV (reference sequence). The CDR3 totals 14 residues. V lost 4 bases to trimming and J lost 7 bases; unmatched junction nucleotides: 4. As DNA, the CDR3 is TGTGCCAGCAGTTGGGGGACAGAGAATTCACCCCTCCACTTT. Encoded protein: CASSWGTENSPLHF.

The sample holds many counts of this clonotype. The gene calls are TRBV3-1 and TRBJ1-2; maybe TRBD1 (6 bases). Germline V gene data show CDR1 as LGHDT and CDR2 as YNNKEL (reference sequence). Trimming pared 1 base from V and 4 bases from J, leaving 10 bases between. There are 14 residues in the CDR3. The CDR3 DNA follows: TGTGCCAGCAGCCAAGGCAGGACAGCCTATGGCTACACCTTC. It encodes CASSQGRTAYGYTF.

This clonotype was counted a few times. V gene TRBV6-6 combines with J gene TRBJ2-7, with a tentative D call TRBD2 (5 bases). Trimming removed 0 bases at V and 7 bases at J, with 13 bases between. This CDR3 has 14 residues. Germline-derived CDR1 and CDR2 are MNHNY and SVGAGI (reference sequence). The CDR3 here is CASSYSSGEREQYF. CDR3 bases: TGTGCCAGCAGTTACTCGTCTGGAGAGCGGGAGCAGTACTTC.

This clonotype has at least ten counts. The CDR3 region is CASSLDRGQGGDQPQHF. The CDR3 DNA sequence: TGTGCCAGCAGTTTAGACAGGGGTCAGGGAGGAGATCAGCCCCAGCATTTT. This chain connects TRBV12-3 or TRBV12-4 to TRBJ1-5, with 7 bases matching TRBD1. This CDR3 contains 17 residues. Trimming removed 1 base from V and 5 bases from J; junction bases left unmatched: 11.

In this sample, this clonotype turned up many times. The V and J genes are TRBV6-5 and TRBJ2-1; TRBD1 agrees at 9 bases. The length of the CDR3 is 15 residues. V shed 7 bases, J shed 3 bases, and the junction held 7 bases outside the gene matches. The germline V gene has CDR1 MNHEY and CDR2 SVGAGI. The CDR3 loop reads CASNEQGAFYNEQFF. CDR3 coding DNA: TGTGCCAGCAACGAACAGGGGGCATTCTACAATGAGCAGTTCTTC.

This clonotype has ten or more counts. This chain connects TRBV12-5 to TRBJ2-1; a weak D match, TRBD1 (7 bases). Germline V gene sequence: CDR1 LGHNT, CDR2 FRNRAP. CDR3 length: 17 amino acids. Deletions cut 1 base from V and 4 bases from J, with 17 bases between. CDR3 residues: CASGLAQGGLGYNEQFF. The CDR3 DNA reads TGTGCTAGTGGTTTGGCCCAGGGGGGATTGGGGTACAATGAGCAGTTCTTC.

This clonotype occurred a few times. The chain recombines TRBV5-1 with TRBJ2-3; a weak D match, TRBD1 (6 bases). The CDR3 has 15 amino acids. Germline values: CDR1 SGHRS, CDR2 YFSETQ. The ends were cut back, 0 bases at V and 0 bases at J, with 8 bases in the middle. The CDR3 is CASSLDRASTDTQYF. The CDR3 DNA reads TGCGCCAGCAGCTTGGACAGGGCTAGCACAGATACGCAGTATTTT.

This clonotype was observed at least ten times. The rearrangement uses TRBV7-2 and TRBJ2-3; 9 bases fit TRBD2. Germline values: CDR1 SGHTA, CDR2 FQGNSA. This CDR3 contains 15 residues. The J segment lost 6 bases and the V segment lost 5 bases, leaving 9 bases of the junction unmatched. The CDR3 sequence: CASSKKRGAVDTQYF. In nucleotides, the CDR3 is TGTGCCAGCAGCAAAAAGCGGGGGGCAGTGGATACGCAGTATTTT.

In this sample, this clonotype turned up a few times. The chain employs TRBV6-2 or TRBV6-3 and TRBJ2-5, with 8 bases matching TRBD2. The CDR3 covers 14 residues. Germline loops: CDR1 MNHEY, CDR2 SVGEGT. V lost 6 bases and J lost 1; bases outside the gene matches: 4. The CDR3 is CASRQAGVQETQYF. Written as DNA, the CDR3 is TGTGCCAGCAGACAAGCGGGGGTCCAAGAGACCCAGTACTTC.

The chain combines TRBV29-1 with TRBJ2-2; D tentatively reads TRBD1 or TRBD2 (7 bases each). Trimming removed 1 base at V and 7 bases at J, with 16 bases between. Germline CDR1 and CDR2: SQVTM and ANQGSEA. This CDR3 is built from 15 residues. CDR3 sequence reads: CSVEVRQGGSGELFF. Here the CDR3 DNA reads TGCAGCGTTGAAGTTAGACAGGGAGGGAGCGGGGAGCTGTTTTTT.

In its sample, this clonotype was seen a few times. The V and J genes are TRBV7-6 and TRBJ2-5, with 15 bases aligning to TRBD2. Losses at the gene ends were 5 bases for V and 4 bases for J; bases not matched to a gene: 14. CDR1 is SGHVS and CDR2 is FNYEAQ in the germline V gene. This CDR3 spans 19 amino acids. CDR3 residues: CASSPRWTSGGAGGETQYF. The CDR3, as DNA: TGTGCCAGCAGCCCCCGCTGGACTAGCGGGGGGGCAGGAGGAGAGACCCAGTACTTC.

This clonotype was detected many times. This sequence joins TRBV10-3 and TRBJ2-1, with D possibly matching TRBD2 (5 bases). With 2 bases removed from V and 12 bases from J, the gap between germline ends came to 14 bases. CDR3 length equals 13 residues. Germline CDR1 is ENHRY and CDR2 is SYGVKD. CDR3 residues: CAISEGSPPGQFF. For the CDR3, the DNA is TGTGCCATCAGTGAGGGGAGTCCCCCTGGGCAGTTCTTC.

This clonotype was counted ten times or more. The V and J genes are TRBV11-3 and TRBJ2-5; 13 bases line up with TRBD2. The CDR3 consists of 17 residues. Germline CDR1 SGHNT, CDR2 YENEEA. Trimming removed 5 bases from V and 5 bases from J; junction bases left unmatched: 11. CDR3 coding DNA: TGTGCCAGCAGCCGAGGAAGGACTAGCGGGGGTCTCGAGACCCAGTACTTC. This sequence encodes CASSRGRTSGGLETQYF.

This clonotype was found many times. V gene TRBV5-8 combines with J gene TRBJ2-6, with D perhaps matching TRBD2 (6 bases). The CDR3 runs 16 residues. Germline V gives CDR1 SGHTS, CDR2 YDEGEE. V was trimmed by 6 bases and J by 0 bases, leaving 13 bases between them. CDR3 region: CASTAGSYSGANVLTF. DNA of the CDR3: TGTGCCAGCACCGCGGGAAGTTACTCTGGGGCCAACGTCCTGACTTTC.

This clonotype was seen repeatedly, ten times or more. The CDR3 loop reads CASSPDRGPRETQYF. The CDR3 nucleotides are TGTGCCAGCAGCCCGGACAGGGGACCCAGGGAGACCCAGTACTTC. The chain has TRBV12-3 or TRBV12-4 and TRBJ2-5; 9 positions match TRBD1. V shed 6 bases and J 5 bases; nucleotides not matched to a gene: 10. CDR3 length: 15 residues.

This clonotype was detected only a few times. The rearrangement joins TRBV5-6 to TRBJ2-1; the match to TRBD2 covers 8 bases. CDR3 length: 14 amino acids. From germline, CDR1 is SGHDT and CDR2 YYEEEE. V was clipped by 0 bases and J by 5 bases; unmatched bases: 1. CDR3 in amino acids: CASSLGSGDNEQFF. As DNA, the CDR3 is TGTGCCAGCAGCTTGGGTAGCGGGGACAATGAGCAGTTCTTC.

This clonotype has at least ten counts. The chain carries TRBV6-2 or TRBV6-3 and TRBJ2-2; D is uncertain. Trimming pared 7 bases from V and 0 bases from J, leaving 9 bases between. The CDR3 covers 14 residues. The germline gives CDR1 MNHEY, CDR2 SVGEGT. Here the CDR3 DNA reads TGTGCCAGCATGACCTACACGAACACCGGGGAGCTGTTTTTT. This codes for CASMTYTNTGELFF.

In its sample, this clonotype was seen many times. The rearrangement links TRBV7-2 to TRBJ2-3; TRBD2 aligns across 12 bases. The V and J ends lost 5 bases and 0 bases, in that order; junction bases with no gene match: 9. The CDR3 is 18 residues long. The V gene's germline CDR1 is SGHTA and CDR2 FQGNSA. The CDR3 loop reads CASSPRLAGETSTDTQYF. In nucleotides, the CDR3 is TGTGCCAGCAGCCCACGACTAGCGGGGGAAACAAGCACAGATACGCAGTATTTT.

This rearrangement joins TRBV12-3 or TRBV12-4 to TRBJ2-1; D gene ambiguous. The V end was cut by 4 bases, the J end by 5 bases, with 18 bases between. The CDR3 totals 16 residues. This CDR3 reads CASSSRLPGENNEQFF. The DNA of the CDR3 is TGTGCCAGCAGTTCGAGGCTACCCGGCGAGAACAATGAGCAGTTCTTC.

CDR3 residues: CASHRTGSDGELFF. The DNA for the CDR3 is TGTGCCAGTCACCGGACAGGGAGTGACGGGGAGCTGTTTTTT. J is TRBJ2-2 and V is TRBV5-6; 8 bases align to TRBD1. The CDR3 loop spans 14 amino acids. V trimming: 8 bases; J trimming: 7 bases; junction bases outside the gene matches: 10. Germline CDR1 SGHDT, CDR2 YYEEEE.

The genes are TRBV6-2 or TRBV6-3 and TRBJ2-7, with 8 bases aligning to TRBD2. The CDR3 covers 16 residues. Germline V gene sequence: CDR1 MNHEY, CDR2 SVGEGT. J gave up 2 bases and V 0 bases, and 6 bases lay outside the gene matches. The DNA for the CDR3 is TGTGCCAGCAGTTACTCCGTAGCGGGGCAACCCTACGAGCAGTACTTC. As protein: CASSYSVAGQPYEQYF.

This clonotype was seen many times. This chain joins TRBV19 and TRBJ1-2; D call uncertain. V was clipped by 9 bases and J by 0 bases, with 14 bases between them. The CDR3 has 14 amino acids. Germline CDR1 reads LNHDA; CDR2 reads SQIVND (reference sequence). The CDR3 protein is CARSGRQANYGYTF. The CDR3 nucleotides are TGTGCCAGATCAGGACGCCAAGCTAACTATGGCTACACCTTC.

This clonotype showed up many times. This rearrangement joins TRBV5-6 to TRBJ2-7; 7 bases align to TRBD1. There are 14 residues in the CDR3. Trimming at V came to 4 bases and at J to 1 base, leaving 5 bases not matched to a gene. Per germline, CDR1 SGHDT and CDR2 YYEEEE. The CDR3 region is CASSRQGASYEQYF. DNA of the CDR3: TGTGCCAGCAGCCGACAGGGTGCGTCCTACGAGCAGTACTTC.

Turning to this clonotype: Being one base from a much bigger clone, this may be a read error. The CDR3 protein is CASSLGASLSYEQYF. CDR3 nucleotides: TGCGCCAGCAGCCTCGGCGCAAGCCTCTCCTACGAGCAGTACTTC. V usage is TRBV4-3 and J usage is TRBJ2-7; D gene uncertain. The V end was cut by 4 bases, the J end by 0 bases, with 13 bases between. The CDR3 spans 15 residues. Germline-derived CDR1 and CDR2 are LGHNA and YSLEER.

This clonotype has more than one count but fewer than ten. This sequence joins TRBV6-5 and TRBJ2-1; 9 bases line up with TRBD2. CDR3 size: 16 residues. With 5 bases clipped from V and 9 bases from J, the junction kept 14 bases outside the gene matches. Germline CDR1 is MNHEY and CDR2 is SVGAGI. The CDR3 DNA is TGTGCCAGCAGTACGACCGAGGCGGGGGGGGCGGTTGAGCAGTTCTTC. This codes for CASSTTEAGGAVEQFF.

Many counts were recorded for this clonotype. The rearrangement uses TRBV12-3 or TRBV12-4 and TRBJ1-1; 7 bases line up with TRBD1. V lost 6 bases to trimming and J lost 1 base; unmatched junction nucleotides: 8. CDR3 length equals 15 residues. DNA for the CDR3: TGTGCCAGCAGGCGGACAGGCAGGGAGAACACTGAAGCTTTCTTT. The encoded protein is CASRRTGRENTEAFF.